Each of the 2 T cell receptor beta chains below was sequenced from the same sample in a study of beta chain features in type 1 diabetes. Study conclusions and caveats: Shorter TCRB CDR3s, moderately but significantly so, were found in Type 1 diabetes patients in all four CD4+ subsets.

Their recognized antigens are unknown. The investigators reverse transcribed all of the isolated RNA, so they sequenced expressed TCRB transcripts. Generated by immunoSEQ multiplex PCR, the TCRdb table keeps only in-frame clones and is missing some. The sample has 200,000 to 300,000 clones; approximately 14% are singletons. Sequenced sample: naive CD4+ T cells from blood. These TCRs come from a man younger than 45 with type 1 diabetes.

This clone showed up just a few times. The J gene is TRBJ2-3, the V gene TRBV25-1; no clear D gene. Per germline, CDR1 MGHDK and CDR2 SYGVNS. V lost 1 base and J 3 bases, leaving 2 bases between the germline ends. The CDR3 has 12 amino acids. The CDR3 protein is CASSELTDTQYF. In DNA, the CDR3 is TGTGCCAGCAGTGAATTAACAGATACGCAGTATTTT.

This clone has a handful of counts. Written as DNA, the CDR3 is TGTGCTAGTGGTTTGGTACTTGGGACAGGAGGTTATAGCAATCAGCCCCAGCATTTT. It yields the protein CASGLVLGTGGYSNQPQHF. This chain uses TRBV12-5 with TRBJ1-5; the match to TRBD1 covers 8 bases. V gave up 0 bases and J gave up 0 bases; unmatched junction bases: 10. The germline V gene has CDR1 LGHNT and CDR2 FRNRAP. CDR3 length: 19 amino acids.